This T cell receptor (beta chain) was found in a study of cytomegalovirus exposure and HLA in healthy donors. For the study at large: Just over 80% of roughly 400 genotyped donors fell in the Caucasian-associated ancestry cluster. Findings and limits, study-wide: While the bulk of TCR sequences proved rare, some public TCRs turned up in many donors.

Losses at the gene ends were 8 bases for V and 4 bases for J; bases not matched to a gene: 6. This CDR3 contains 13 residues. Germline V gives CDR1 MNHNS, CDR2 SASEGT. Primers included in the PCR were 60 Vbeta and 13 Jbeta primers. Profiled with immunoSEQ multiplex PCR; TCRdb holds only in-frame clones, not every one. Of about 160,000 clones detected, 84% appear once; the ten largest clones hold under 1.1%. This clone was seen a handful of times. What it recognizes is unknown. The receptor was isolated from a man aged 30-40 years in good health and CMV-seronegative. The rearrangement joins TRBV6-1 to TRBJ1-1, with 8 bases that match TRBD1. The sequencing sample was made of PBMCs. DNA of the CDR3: TGTGCCAGCGGAAGGACAGGGCGCACTGAAGCTTTCTTT. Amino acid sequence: CASGRTGRTEAFF.